This T cell receptor beta chain appears in the sequencing data of a study of molecular identifiers for immune sequencing clone quantification. Germline V gene sequence: CDR1 MNHNS, CDR2 SASEGT. V dropped 4 bases and J dropped 17; count of bases not matched to a gene: 12. The CDR3 runs 14 residues. Preparation methods for the bulk TCR libraries were those previously described, with listed TCR primers. TCRdb re-called the PCR reads with MiXCR, one entry per CDR3 protein. The data hold some 96,000 distinct CDR3 sequences, with about 24% observed a single time. The table lists this clonotype with many counts. Sorting captured naive CD8 T cells as CD8+CD4-CCR7+CD45RA+.

The source material was naive CD8+ T cells from blood, with Jurkat cell RNA spiked in. Documented subset: FACS-sorted CD8+CD4-CCR7+CD45RA+ naive T cells. This clonotype was sampled from a human donor in good health. Some libraries in this study had Jurkat cell RNA spiked in. The chain combines TRBV6-1 with TRBJ1-6; TRBD1 aligns across 9 bases. DNA of the CDR3: TGTGCCAGCAGTGTCGGGACAGGGCCCGTTGGTGTCCACTTT. This gives the protein CASSVGTGPVGVHF.